The clone carrying this T cell receptor beta chain was recorded at least ten times. These data originate in a study of T cells in Graves' hyperthyroidism and ophthalmopathy. V was clipped by 3 bases and J by 4 bases; unmatched bases: 7. The CDR3 runs to 15 residues. Researchers took RNA transcripts and amplified the TCR beta CDR3 regions from them. Researchers ran a first-round RT-PCR on the TCR CDR3 using the HTBI primer set. TCRdb re-derived calls from the multiplex PCR reads in MiXCR, one entry per CDR3 protein. Among more than 600,000 distinct CDR3 sequences, 16% were seen once, and the ten largest hold under 9.5%.

This sequence was found in a man aged 18 to 30 with Graves' hyperthyroidism. The specimen sequenced was blood. The chain couples TRBV12-3 or TRBV12-4 to TRBJ1-2; 8 positions agree with TRBD1. The CDR3 DNA sequence: TGTGCCAGCAGTTTGCGGACAGGGCTAGGCTATGGCTACACCTTC. Translated, it gives CASSLRTGLGYGYTF.